Listed below are T cell receptor beta chains from one sample, sequenced in a study of T cells in narcolepsy. Clones were read by immunoSEQ multiplex PCR, and TCRdb kept only the in-frame ones, dropping some. Found here are approximately 22,000 clones, 55% to 80% of them singletons; the top ten hold 9.5% to 15%. The specimen was memory (CD45RA-) CD4+ T cells from blood. These receptor sequences come from a human donor in good health. The CDR3 runs from the conserved cysteine through the conserved F or W. The D gene is left open where the match is weak. Expanded clones are given a class, and other clones once, few, many or no size at all.

d_call j_call clone_size v_call cdr3_nt cdr3_aa
NA TRBJ2-7 few TRBV7-9 TGTGCCAGCAGCAGCTACAGGGATGCGTACGAGCAGTACTTC CASSSYRDAYEQYF
TRBD1 TRBJ1-6 NA TRBV25-1 TGTGCCAGCAAGGAGGGGGCTCGAAATTCACCCCTCCACTTT CASKEGARNSPLHF
NA TRBJ2-5 NA TRBV9 TGTGCCAGCAGCGCCCACCGCTATGAGGGAGGGGGGGAGACCCAGTACTTC CASSAHRYEGGGETQYF
NA TRBJ1-6 NA TRBV5-1 TGCGCCAGCAGCTTGGATACTGGGGGGCAATCACCCCTCCACTTT CASSLDTGGQSPLHF
NA TRBJ1-6 NA TRBV6-5 TGTGCCAGCAGCTTAGAGCTCTATAATTCACCCCTCCACTTT CASSLELYNSPLHF
NA TRBJ2-5 NA TRBV6-5 TGTGCCAGCAGGATCCATGAGACCCAGTACTTC CASRIHETQYF
TRBD1 TRBJ1-2 few TRBV7-2 TGTGCCAGTCGATCCGGGACAGGGTTCAGGGGCTACACCTTC CASRSGTGFRGYTF
NA TRBJ1-1 few TRBV27 TGTGCCAGCACCAGGGGCACTGAAGCTTTCTTT CASTRGTEAFF
NA TRBJ2-1 NA TRBV5-1 TGCGCCAGCTCCTACTCATTCGATGAGCAGTTCTTC CASSYSFDEQFF
NA TRBJ2-3 NA TRBV9 TGTGCCAGCAGCGTAGCTGCCTCCCGAGATACGCAGTATTTT CASSVAASRDTQYF
NA TRBJ2-7 NA TRBV10-3 TGTGCCATCAGTGGCAACCCCAGGGACGAGCAGTACTTC CAISGNPRDEQYF
TRBD2 TRBJ2-1 NA TRBV6-1 TGTGCCGGGAACCCGGGGGGCTCCTACAATGAGCAGTTCTTC CAGNPGGSYNEQFF
NA TRBJ1-1 few TRBV6-6 TGTGCCAGCAGTCCTCCGGGGAGCGGCTCGACTGAAGCTTTCTTT CASSPPGSGSTEAFF
NA TRBJ2-3 NA TRBV5-4 TGTGCCAGCAGCCGCGACAGTGGCTCCACAGATACGCAGTATTTT CASSRDSGSTDTQYF
NA TRBJ2-4 NA TRBV5-6 TGTGCCAGCAGCAGTGGCTCGGGAAACATTCAGTACTTC CASSSGSGNIQYF
NA TRBJ2-2 NA TRBV11-3 TGTGCCAGCAGCTTAGAGGGGTCCACCGGGGAGCTGTTTTTT CASSLEGSTGELFF
NA TRBJ2-1 NA TRBV10-2 TGCGCCAGCAGTGAGTCGACGTTAGGCAATGAGCAGTTCTTC CASSESTLGNEQFF
NA TRBJ2-1 NA TRBV7-8 TGTGCCAGCAGCTTAAATAGTTTCTCGCAGTTCTTC CASSLNSFSQFF
NA TRBJ2-7 NA TRBV7-8 TGTGCCAGCAGCTTAGTAGATGAGGGCTCTTTGTACTTC CASSLVDEGSLYF
NA TRBJ1-2 few TRBV27 TGTGCCAGCAGAGTCCCCGCGACGCAGGGGAACTATGGCTACACCTTC CASRVPATQGNYGYTF
NA TRBJ1-5 NA TRBV7-9 TGTGCCAGCAGCCCCGGACATAGCAATCAGCCCCAGCATTTT CASSPGHSNQPQHF
TRBD2 TRBJ2-7 NA TRBV5-6 TGTGCCAGCAGCTCTCGGGGGGTACACGAGCAGTACTTC CASSSRGVHEQYF
NA TRBJ2-7 NA TRBV30 TGTGCCTGGAGTGTCTCGCTGGCAGGCTACGAGCAGTACTTC CAWSVSLAGYEQYF
NA TRBJ2-7 few TRBV7-2 TGTGCCAGCAGCCTACAAGAACGGGAGCAGTACTTC CASSLQEREQYF
NA TRBJ2-5 NA TRBV5-4 TGTGCCAGCATGGACGGGCGGGAGACCCAGTACTTC CASMDGRETQYF
NA TRBJ2-7 few TRBV2 TGTGCCAGCAGGGAAGAGAACTACGAGCAGTACTTC CASREENYEQYF
NA TRBJ1-2 NA TRBV20-1 TGCAGTGCCGGGCTAGGGGATGGCTACACCTTC CSAGLGDGYTF
NA TRBJ1-1 few TRBV5-1 TGCGCCAGCAGCACGGTACCTACAGGGCTCGACACTGAAGCTTTCTTT CASSTVPTGLDTEAFF
TRBD1 TRBJ2-5 NA TRBV2 TGTGCCAGCGACAGGGAAGAGACCCAGTACTTC CASDREETQYF
NA TRBJ1-2 NA TRBV4-1 TGCGCCAGCAGCCAAGATCCGGGCAGGATCTATGGCTACACCTTC CASSQDPGRIYGYTF
TRBD2 TRBJ2-7 few TRBV2 TGTGCCAGCAGTCTAGCGGTTAGCTCCTACGAGCAGTACTTC CASSLAVSSYEQYF
NA TRBJ1-4 few TRBV7-9 TGTGCCAGCAGCTTAGTGGCAGGGGTTAATGAAAAACTGTTTTTT CASSLVAGVNEKLFF
NA TRBJ2-1 NA TRBV10-3 TGTGCCATCGACCGGGGCAACAATGAGCAGTTCTTC CAIDRGNNEQFF
NA TRBJ1-4 NA TRBV2 TGTGCCAGCAGTCATCCCGACGGTGAAAAACTGTTTTTT CASSHPDGEKLFF
NA TRBJ2-2 NA TRBV28 TGTGCCAGCAGTGCGGACCGTCCAGGTACCGGGGAGCTGTTTTTT CASSADRPGTGELFF
NA TRBJ1-4 few TRBV6-5 TGTGCCAGCAGTCGAGACGGTGCAACTAATGAAAAACTGTTTTTT CASSRDGATNEKLFF
NA TRBJ1-2 NA TRBV5-1 TGCGCCAGCAGCTTGGAACCCGGGAATAATGGCTACACCTTC CASSLEPGNNGYTF
NA TRBJ1-6 NA TRBV6-1 TGTGCCAGCCATCCCCGGGCCGCCCAATCTCTCCTCCACTTT CASHPRAAQSLLHF
TRBD1 TRBJ2-1 few TRBV5-1 TGCGCCAGCAGACTGGACAGGGGGCTTTACAATGAGCAGTTCTTC CASRLDRGLYNEQFF
NA TRBJ1-1 NA TRBV11-2 TGTGCCAGCAGCTTAGATCGATTCGGGTCCACTGAAGCTTTCTTT CASSLDRFGSTEAFF
TRBD2 TRBJ2-3 NA TRBV4-2 TGTGCCAGCAGCCGGGGGTTAGCGGGGGCACAGCAGTATTTT CASSRGLAGAQQYF
NA TRBJ2-7 few TRBV7-8 TGTGCCAGCAGCTCCCGGGCCCTCTACGAGCAGTACTTC CASSSRALYEQYF
NA TRBJ1-3 NA TRBV5-4 TGTGCCAGCAGCTTGGGGCTGACAGGTTACTCTGGAAACACCATATATTTT CASSLGLTGYSGNTIYF
NA TRBJ1-1 few TRBV5-1 TGCGCCAGCAGCTTGGGCTGGCAGGGAACTGGGGATGAAGCTTTCTTT CASSLGWQGTGDEAFF
NA TRBJ1-5 NA TRBV6-1 TGTGCCAGCAGTGTACAGGTTAGCAATCAGCCCCAGCATTTT CASSVQVSNQPQHF
TRBD2 TRBJ2-5 few TRBV29-1 TGCAGCGTCACCCAGGCTAGCGGGAGTCAGGAGACCCAGTACTTC CSVTQASGSQETQYF
TRBD1 TRBJ2-7 few TRBV6-5 TGTGCCAGCAGTTACGACAGGGCCCGGTCCGAGCAGTACTTC CASSYDRARSEQYF
TRBD2 TRBJ2-1 few TRBV5-1 TGCGCCAGCAGCTCGGCTGGGGGGGCCTACAATGAGCAGTTCTTC CASSSAGGAYNEQFF
TRBD2 TRBJ2-2 NA TRBV7-6 TGTGCCAGCAGCCTCGGGGGGTCAACCGGGGAGCTGTTTTTT CASSLGGSTGELFF
TRBD2 TRBJ2-3 once TRBV11-2 TGTGCCAGCAGCTTAGCAGGACTAGCAGATACGCAGTATTTT CASSLAGLADTQYF
NA TRBJ2-1 NA TRBV6-1 TGTGCCAGCAGTGATAGGATTGAGCAGTTCTTC CASSDRIEQFF
NA TRBJ2-6 NA TRBV28 TGTGCCAGCAGCCTGGGTTTGGTAGGGGCCAACGTCCTGACTTTC CASSLGLVGANVLTF
NA TRBJ2-7 NA TRBV23-1 TGCGCCAGCAGTCATCCGGCTCTCTACGAGCAGTACTTC CASSHPALYEQYF